Below, 17 T cell receptor beta chains from the same sample are listed, as sequenced in a study of T cells after yellow fever vaccination. Via MiXCR, TCRdb re-called the 5' RACE reads, giving one row per CDR3 protein. The table has fewer than 500,000 distinct CDR3 sequences, around 20% seen once; the top ten hold around 17%. Sequenced material: PBMCs, taken before the yellow fever booster vaccination. These receptor sequences come from a man between 18 and 29 years old who received the YFV17D yellow fever vaccine.

This clonotype was found a few times. The V gene is TRBV5-1, the J gene TRBJ1-1, with D perhaps matching TRBD1 (6 bases). CDR1 and CDR2 from the germline V gene are SGHRS and YFSETQ. The CDR3 loop spans 13 amino acids. V was clipped by 2 bases and J by 4 bases, with 9 bases between them. The CDR3 nucleotides read TGCGCCAGCAGCTTTGGACAGACCACTGAAGCTTTCTTT. Translated, it gives CASSFGQTTEAFF.

A few counts support this clonotype. As DNA, the CDR3 is TGCGCCAGCAGCTTGGCTGGGGAATCTTGGGAAAAACTGTTTTTT. Its protein product is CASSLAGESWEKLFF. The rearrangement uses TRBV5-1 and TRBJ1-4; D is unclear. The germline V and J ends were trimmed by 0 bases and 8 bases, with 14 bases remaining between them. This CDR3 comprises 15 residues. The V gene's germline CDR1 is SGHRS and CDR2 YFSETQ.

The rearrangement links TRBV20-1 to TRBJ2-5, with TRBD1 matching over 7 bases. The CDR3 spans 14 residues. CDR1 DFQATT and CDR2 SNEGSKA come from the germline V gene (reference sequence). V lost 5 bases, J lost 4 bases, and 10 bases stayed unmatched. The CDR3 here is CSAAPLEGAETQYF. CDR3 in DNA: TGCAGTGCTGCCCCCCTTGAGGGGGCAGAGACCCAGTACTTC.

V and J are TRBV7-9 and TRBJ2-1, with D unresolved. The CDR3 is 10 amino acids. CDR1 is SEHNR, CDR2 FQNEAQ, per germline (reference sequence). The ends were cut back, 8 bases at V and 6 bases at J, with 5 bases in the middle. As DNA, the CDR3 is TGTGCCAGCGATTCCAATGAGCAGTTCTTC. Its protein product is CASDSNEQFF.

This clonotype has more than one count but fewer than ten. The chain's CDR3 is CAWSGASSYNEQFF. The CDR3 DNA sequence: TGTGCCTGGAGTGGAGCAAGCTCCTACAATGAGCAGTTCTTC. The rearrangement links TRBV30 to TRBJ2-1; D unresolved. The germline V and J ends were trimmed by 1 base and 0 bases, with 7 bases remaining between them. The CDR3 runs to 14 residues. Looked up from germline, CDR1 is GTSNPN and CDR2 is SVGIG (reference sequence).

This clonotype was observed at least ten times. J is TRBJ1-1 and V is TRBV20-1; D is perhaps TRBD1 (5 bases). V lost 5 bases and J lost 5, with 21 bases in between. In germline, CDR1 is DFQATT, CDR2 SNEGSKA (reference sequence). The CDR3 totals 15 residues. The CDR3 nucleotides are TGCAGTGCTCCTAGATTGGGGCGCTGGGATACTGAAGCTTTCTTT. Translation: CSAPRLGRWDTEAFF.

This clonotype was found a few times. The chain couples TRBV10-3 to TRBJ1-1; D is unclear. The CDR3 has 14 residues. V was shortened by 7 bases and J by 1 base, with 13 bases between the two germline ends. Germline CDR1 is ENHRY and CDR2 is SYGVKD. CDR3 loop: CAIKEVGRNTEAFF. The CDR3 coding sequence is TGTGCCATCAAGGAAGTGGGCAGGAACACTGAAGCTTTCTTT.

The rearrangement uses TRBV20-1 and TRBJ1-5; D gene ambiguous. This CDR3 comprises 13 residues. Trimming shortened V by 1 base and J by 3 bases, and 7 bases separated the two germline ends. CDR1 and CDR2 (germline): DFQATT, SNEGSKA (reference sequence). The CDR3 region is CSARGQSNQPQHF. DNA for the CDR3: TGCAGTGCTAGAGGGCAGTCCAATCAGCCCCAGCATTTT.

In its sample, this clonotype was seen once. The gene calls are TRBV5-4 and TRBJ2-2; the D is unclear. From germline, CDR1 is SGHNT and CDR2 YYREEE (reference sequence). The CDR3 loop spans 15 amino acids. V lost 2 bases to trimming and J lost 5 bases, with 13 bases between them. The CDR3 sequence: CASSLEPRQTGELFF. The CDR3, as DNA: TGTGCCAGCAGCTTAGAACCGAGACAAACCGGGGAGCTGTTTTTT. Filled out from reference TRBV5-4 and TRBJ2-2, the complete variable domain reads ETGVTQSPTHLIKTRGQQVTLRCSSQSGHNTVSWYQQALGQGPQFIFQYYREEENGRGNFPPRFSGLQFPNYSSELNVNALELDDSALYLCASSLEPRQTGELFFGEGSRLTVL.

This chain connects TRBV5-1 to TRBJ2-3; 13 bases align to TRBD2. CDR1 is SGHRS and CDR2 is YFSETQ in the germline V gene. The CDR3 is 16 residues long. Germline trimming cut 0 bases from V and 6 bases from J; bases unmatched to any gene: 4. The CDR3 reads CASSLGGTSGADTQYF. CDR3 DNA: TGCGCCAGCAGCTTGGGGGGGACTAGCGGGGCGGATACGCAGTATTTT.

This clonotype was counted a few times. This chain's CDR3 is CASSLLSGQGAYGYTF. The CDR3 DNA sequence: TGTGCCAGCAGCTTATTATCCGGACAGGGGGCCTATGGCTACACCTTC. V is TRBV7-9 and J is TRBJ1-2; 11 bases line up with TRBD1. The CDR3 length is 16 residues. Germline assignment: CDR1 SEHNR and CDR2 FQNEAQ (reference sequence). V was clipped by 2 bases and J by 4 bases; unmatched bases: 6.

The genes are TRBV7-9 and TRBJ1-2, with D possibly TRBD1 on 5 matching bases. Germline CDR1 and CDR2: SEHNR and FQNEAQ (reference sequence). The CDR3 is made up of 13 amino acids. V was cut by 5 bases and J by 7 bases, with 14 bases left in between. Written as DNA, the CDR3 is TGTGCCAGCAGCCTACCGGGGGGGAGTGGCTACACCTTC. Its translation: CASSLPGGSGYTF. Filled out from reference TRBV7-9 and TRBJ1-2, the complete variable domain reads DTGVSQNPRHKITKRGQNVTFRCDPISEHNRLYWYRQTLGQGPEFLTYFQNEAQLEKSRLLSDRFSAERPKGSFSTLEIQRTEQGDSAMYLCASSLPGGSGYTFGSGTRLTVV.

The chain uses TRBV20-1 and TRBJ1-4; D uncertain. Deletions cut 1 base from V and 4 bases from J, with 10 bases between. Germline CDR1 is DFQATT and CDR2 is SNEGSKA (reference sequence). The CDR3 is 14 amino acids. CDR3 DNA: TGCAGTGCTAGAGTTGAACAGCTTAATGAAAAACTGTTTTTT. Protein sequence: CSARVEQLNEKLFF.

This clonotype was seen a handful of times. The rearrangement joins TRBV12-3 or TRBV12-4 to TRBJ1-2; TRBD1 matches at 7 bases. This CDR3 has 15 amino acids. With 3 bases clipped from V and 2 bases from J, the junction kept 6 bases outside the gene matches. The CDR3 coding sequence is TGTGCCAGCAGTTTTTCAGGGGGAAGGAACTATGGCTACACCTTC. It encodes CASSFSGGRNYGYTF.

This clonotype was seen more than once but under ten times. The CDR3 here is CASSLTGDEQYF. In DNA, the CDR3 is TGTGCCAGCAGCTTGACAGGGGACGAGCAGTACTTC. The chain uses TRBV5-6 and TRBJ2-7; TRBD1 agrees at 7 bases. V trimming: 1 base; J trimming: 5 bases; junction bases outside the gene matches: 0. Germline CDR1 reads SGHDT; CDR2 reads YYEEEE. The CDR3 runs to 12 residues.

This chain connects TRBV20-1 to TRBJ2-2; D unclear. V was clipped by 4 bases and J by 7 bases, with 10 bases between them. Germline V CDR1 and CDR2: DFQATT, SNEGSKA (reference sequence). The length of the CDR3 is 12 residues. CDR3 in amino acids: CSAKGWDGELFF. The CDR3 region has the DNA TGCAGTGCTAAGGGATGGGACGGGGAGCTGTTTTTT.

The V and J genes are TRBV7-2 and TRBJ2-2; perhaps TRBD1 as D (6 bases). Germline V gene data show CDR1 as SGHTA and CDR2 as FQGNSA. V was cut by 1 base and J by 7 bases, with 13 bases left in between. The CDR3 spans 15 residues. Here the CDR3 DNA reads TGTGCCAGCAGCTTAGACGGGACAATCTTCGGGGAGCTGTTTTTT. Translated, it gives CASSLDGTIFGELFF.